This T cell receptor beta chain was retrieved from a study of blood T cell repertoires in COVID-19. Looking at the study overall: The United States, Italy and Spain provided the acute and convalescent COVID-19 samples.

Assay used: immunoSEQ multiplex PCR; TCRdb lists only in-frame clones, some missing. Of around 82,000 clones in the sample, around 85% were seen once. The CDR3 has 15 residues. CDR1 and CDR2 from the germline V gene are MDHEN and SYDVKM. V lost 5 bases and J lost 9; bases outside the gene matches: 10. Patients of the Seattle cohort, enrolled during active infection, were followed longitudinally. Input material: peripheral blood. The source of this sequence is a man aged 50-59 years with COVID-19, enrolled during active disease. The genes are TRBV28 and TRBJ1-6; 7 bases line up with TRBD1. CDR3 coding DNA: TGTGCCAGCAGTCTTATGACAGGGATTTTTTCACCCCTCCACTTT. Protein sequence: CASSLMTGIFSPLHF. The whole variable domain, remainder taken from reference TRBV28 and TRBJ1-6, is DVKVTQSSRYLVKRTGEKVFLECVQDMDHENMFWYRQDPGLGLRLIYFSYDVKMKEKGDIPEGYSVSREKKERFSLILESASTNQTSMYLCASSLMTGIFSPLHFGNGTRLTVT.